One T cell receptor (beta chain) is described in this entry. The assay was run at deep level. Repertoires were generated with immunoSEQ multiplex PCR, while TCRdb's copy carries only in-frame clones and drops some. The data hold around 2,000,000 clones, with 90% to 95% observed a single time. Subsets obtained from CD4+ cells comprised CD45RA+ naive and CD45RA-negative memory cells. This sample is part of a study of shared clonotypes between healthy human individuals. Study-level information: The plates for each donor numbered three CD4 naive, three CD4 memory, two CD8 naive and one CD8 memory.

Germline CDR1 and CDR2: SQVTM and ANQGSEA. There are 13 residues in the CDR3. Specimen: naive CD4+ T cells sorted from blood. Subset in this sample: CD45RA+ positively selected. The chain links TRBV29-1 to TRBJ2-2, with unresolved D. The DNA end favors TRBJ1-3, so the J call may be wrong. The sequence came from a young man in good health. The CDR3 loop is CSVERNSGNTIYF. The CDR3 DNA sequence: TGCAGCGTTGAACGGAACTCTGGAAACACCATATATTTT.